This T cell receptor (beta chain) was recorded in a study of identical twins. This clonotype showed up just a few times. Its antigen remains unidentified. Study-level findings and limits: The authors drew conclusions from cross-sectional statistical analysis rather than following the same donors.

The CDR3 is 17 amino acids. V lost 0 bases and J lost 7, with 19 bases in between. CDR1 and CDR2 from the germline V gene are LNHNV and YYDKDF (reference sequence). Healthy Caucasians provided all donations. From the 5' RACE reads, TCRdb called clonotypes with MiXCR, one entry per CDR3 protein. Here the sample spans fewer than 500,000 distinct CDR3 sequences, more than 20% being singletons. These data were likewise used in another study, on T cells expressing NK-cell markers. In that study: Sorted CD3+CD56+NKG2C+, CD3+CD56+NKG2C- and CD3+CD56-NKG2C+ T-cell subsets were beta-chain profiled. The share of CD8+ T cells held by dominant NKG2C+ clonotypes was about 1.0-7.5% in roughly 6 donors.

Sequences were obtained from CD4+ T cells sorted from blood. The TCR comes from a woman under 30 in good health. The rearrangement joins TRBV15 to TRBJ2-1, with no clear D. The CDR3 bases are TGTGCCACCAGCAGAGATTCATGGACGGGTAAGAGGAATGAGCAGTTCTTC. Protein sequence: CATSRDSWTGKRNEQFF.